The rows below give T cell receptor beta chains drawn from one sample of a study of blood T cell repertoires in COVID-19. Method: immunoSEQ multiplex PCR; TCRdb's copy keeps in-frame clones and lacks some. The sample has some 350,000 clones, 88% seen once. Sequencing was performed on PBMCs or T cells enriched from blood (not recorded which). The receptors were sampled from a man younger than 40 who had recovered from COVID-19. The CDR3 runs from the conserved cysteine through the conserved F or W. The D gene is left open where the match is weak. Only part of the rows carry a size: once, few, many, or a class if the clone is expanded.

-	TRBJ2-5	TRBV12-3/TRBV12-4	-	TGTGCCAGCAGGAGCCTAGTTCAAGAGACCCAGTACTTC	CASRSLVQETQYF
-	TRBJ1-6	TRBV2	-	TGTGCCAGCAGTGACCCCCCGGGTTATAATTCACCCCTCCACTTT	CASSDPPGYNSPLHF
TRBD1	TRBJ1-1	TRBV13	-	TGTGCCAGCAGCGGGAGGGGGACAGGGGTAGCTTTCTTT	CASSGRGTGVAFF
-	TRBJ2-1	TRBV7-8	-	TGTGCCAGCGGTCCGCAGTACGCCTACAATGAGCAGTTCTTC	CASGPQYAYNEQFF
-	TRBJ1-2	TRBV20-1	-	TGCAGTGGGAGGGTAGGGGGCTACACCTTC	CSGRVGGYTF
-	TRBJ2-2	TRBV27	few	TGTGCCAGCAGTTTCCTCTCGGGGGCGAACACCGGGGAGCTGTTTTTT	CASSFLSGANTGELFF
TRBD2	TRBJ2-7	TRBV27	-	TGTGCCAGCAGCAATGCCCCTAGCGGGTTAACCTACGAGCAGTACTTC	CASSNAPSGLTYEQYF
TRBD1	TRBJ1-4	TRBV19	-	TGTGCCAGCAGACAGGGCTTTGGTGAAAAACTGTTTTTT	CASRQGFGEKLFF
-	TRBJ1-1	TRBV28	-	TGTGCCAGCAGGGCCCCGCTAGGCGGGGGAACTGAAGCTTTCTTT	CASRAPLGGGTEAFF
-	TRBJ1-1	TRBV28	-	TGTGCCAGCAGTTTAGCCGGAGGAGAAGCTTTCTTT	CASSLAGGEAFF
TRBD2	TRBJ2-3	TRBV7-8	-	TGTGCCAGCAGCCACTTGGGACTAGCGGGGGGCACAGATACGCAGTATTTT	CASSHLGLAGGTDTQYF
-	TRBJ2-7	TRBV11-2	-	TGTGCCAGCAGTTTGGGGAGTCTGGGGGAGCAGTACTTC	CASSLGSLGEQYF
-	TRBJ1-5	TRBV24-1	-	TGTGCCACCAGGGACAGCTCCTCCAATCAGCCCCAGCATTTT	CATRDSSSNQPQHF
TRBD1	TRBJ1-5	TRBV10-3	-	TGTGCCATCAGTGAAGGGACAGGGGGCGGTCAGCCCCAGCATTTT	CAISEGTGGGQPQHF